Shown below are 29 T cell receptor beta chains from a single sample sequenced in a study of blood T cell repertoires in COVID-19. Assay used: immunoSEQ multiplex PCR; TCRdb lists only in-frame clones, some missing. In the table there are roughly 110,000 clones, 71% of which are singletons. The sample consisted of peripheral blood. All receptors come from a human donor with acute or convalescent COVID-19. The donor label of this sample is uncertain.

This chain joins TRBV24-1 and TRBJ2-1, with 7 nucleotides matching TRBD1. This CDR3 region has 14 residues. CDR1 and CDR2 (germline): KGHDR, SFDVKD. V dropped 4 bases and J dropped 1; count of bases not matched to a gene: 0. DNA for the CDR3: TGTGCCACCAGTGAGGGACAGTCCTACAATGAGCAGTTCTTC. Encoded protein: CATSEGQSYNEQFF.

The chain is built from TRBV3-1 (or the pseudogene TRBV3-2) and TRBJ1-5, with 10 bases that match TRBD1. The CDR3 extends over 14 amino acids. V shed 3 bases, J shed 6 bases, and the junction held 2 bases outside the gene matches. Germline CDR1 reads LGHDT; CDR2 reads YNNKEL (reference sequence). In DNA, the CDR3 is TGTGCCAGCAGCCAGACAGGGGGCGGTCAGCCCCAGCATTTT. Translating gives CASSQTGGGQPQHF.

The CDR3 here is CASSLGPLGTQYF. In DNA, the CDR3 is TGTGCCAGCAGTCTGGGCCCTCTCGGGACCCAGTACTTC. The rearrangement uses TRBV6-6 and TRBJ2-5; D is unclear. This CDR3 has 13 residues. The germline CDR1 and CDR2 sequences are MNHNY and SVGAGI (reference sequence). Trimming stripped 5 bases from V and 7 bases from J, with 14 bases between.

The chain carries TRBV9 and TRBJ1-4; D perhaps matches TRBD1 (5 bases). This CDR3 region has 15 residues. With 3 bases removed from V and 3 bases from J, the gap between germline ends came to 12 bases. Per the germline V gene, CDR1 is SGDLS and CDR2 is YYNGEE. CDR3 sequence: CASSGSGQANEKLFF. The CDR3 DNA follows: TGTGCCAGCAGCGGTTCCGGACAAGCTAATGAAAAACTGTTTTTT.

CDR3 nucleotides: TGTGCCAGCAGTTCGTCAGGATCCGGGAGAGACACCATATATTTT. This sequence encodes CASSSSGSGRDTIYF. The chain carries TRBV28 and TRBJ1-3; D is undetermined. Germline-derived CDR1 and CDR2 are MDHEN and SYDVKM. The V gene lost 4 bases and the J gene lost 8 bases, with 18 bases spanning the gap. The CDR3 is made up of 15 amino acids.

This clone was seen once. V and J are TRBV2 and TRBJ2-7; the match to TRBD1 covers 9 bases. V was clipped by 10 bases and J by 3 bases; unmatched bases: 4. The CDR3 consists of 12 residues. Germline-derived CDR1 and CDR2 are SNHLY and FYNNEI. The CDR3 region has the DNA TGTGCCAACGCGACAGGGGGCTACGAGCAGTACTTC. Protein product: CANATGGYEQYF.

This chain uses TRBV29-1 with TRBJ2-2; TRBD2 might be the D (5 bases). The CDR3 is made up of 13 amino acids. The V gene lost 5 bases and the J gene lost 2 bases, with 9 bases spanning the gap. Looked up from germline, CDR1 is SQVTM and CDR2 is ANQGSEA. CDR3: CSVRRANTGELFF. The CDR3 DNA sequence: TGCAGCGTTCGGCGGGCCAACACCGGGGAGCTGTTTTTT.

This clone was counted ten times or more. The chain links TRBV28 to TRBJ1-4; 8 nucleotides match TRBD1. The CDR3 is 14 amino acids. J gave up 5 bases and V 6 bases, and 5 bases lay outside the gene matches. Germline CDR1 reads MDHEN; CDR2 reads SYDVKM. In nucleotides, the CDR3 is TGTGCCAGCAGGCTGACAGGGGAGAATGAAAAACTGTTTTTT. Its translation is CASRLTGENEKLFF.

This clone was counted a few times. The CDR3: CASSPDSSINYGYTF. The CDR3 bases are TGTGCCAGCAGCCCCGACAGCTCCATTAACTATGGCTACACCTTC. The chain has TRBV9 and TRBJ1-2, with a possible D match to TRBD1 (5 bases). The V gene's germline CDR1 is SGDLS and CDR2 YYNGEE. This CDR3 region has 15 residues. Trimming took off 4 bases at V and 1 base at J, with 14 bases between the two ends.

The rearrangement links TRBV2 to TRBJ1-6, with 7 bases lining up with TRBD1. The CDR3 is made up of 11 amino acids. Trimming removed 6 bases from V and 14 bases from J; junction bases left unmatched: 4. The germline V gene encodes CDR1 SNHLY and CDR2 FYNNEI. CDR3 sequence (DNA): TGTGCCAGCAGCCTAGGGGGCTCCCTCCACTTT. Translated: CASSLGGSLHF.

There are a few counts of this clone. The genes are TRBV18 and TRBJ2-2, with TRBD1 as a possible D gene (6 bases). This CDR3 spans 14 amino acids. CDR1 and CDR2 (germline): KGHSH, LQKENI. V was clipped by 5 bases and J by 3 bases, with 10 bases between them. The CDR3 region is CASSRTDYTGELFF. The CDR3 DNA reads TGTGCCAGCTCAAGGACAGACTACACCGGGGAGCTGTTTTTT.

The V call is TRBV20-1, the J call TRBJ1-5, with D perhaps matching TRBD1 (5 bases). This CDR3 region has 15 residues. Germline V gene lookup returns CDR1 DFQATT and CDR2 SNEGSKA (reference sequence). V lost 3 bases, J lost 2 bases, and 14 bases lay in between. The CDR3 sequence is CSASLTGEGNQPQHF. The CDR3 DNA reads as TGCAGTGCTAGTCTCACAGGTGAGGGCAATCAGCCCCAGCATTTT.

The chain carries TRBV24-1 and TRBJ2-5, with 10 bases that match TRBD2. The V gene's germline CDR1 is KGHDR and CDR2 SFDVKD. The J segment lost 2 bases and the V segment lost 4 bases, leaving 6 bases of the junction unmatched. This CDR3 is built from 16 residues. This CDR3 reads CATSEMVAGGQETQYF. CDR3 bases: TGTGCCACCAGTGAGATGGTAGCGGGGGGACAAGAGACCCAGTACTTC.

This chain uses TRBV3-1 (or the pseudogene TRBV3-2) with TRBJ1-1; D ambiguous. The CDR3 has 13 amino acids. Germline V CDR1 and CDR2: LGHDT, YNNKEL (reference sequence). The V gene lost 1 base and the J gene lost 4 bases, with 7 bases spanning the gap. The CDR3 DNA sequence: TGTGCCAGCAGCCAAGGTCCGGGCACTGAAGCTTTCTTT. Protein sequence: CASSQGPGTEAFF.

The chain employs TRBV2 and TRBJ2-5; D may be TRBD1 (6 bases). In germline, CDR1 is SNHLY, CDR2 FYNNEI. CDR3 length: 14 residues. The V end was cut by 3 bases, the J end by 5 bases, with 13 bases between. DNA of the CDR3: TGTGCCAGCAGTGATGGAAACAGGGTGGAGACCCAGTACTTC. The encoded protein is CASSDGNRVETQYF.

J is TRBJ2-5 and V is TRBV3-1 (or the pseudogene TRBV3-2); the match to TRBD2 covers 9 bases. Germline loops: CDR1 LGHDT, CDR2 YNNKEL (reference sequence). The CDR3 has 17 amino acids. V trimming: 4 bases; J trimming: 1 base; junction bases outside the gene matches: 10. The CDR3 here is CASSPRWGGGAQETQYF. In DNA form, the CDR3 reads TGTGCCAGCAGCCCCCGGTGGGGCGGGGGGGCCCAAGAGACCCAGTACTTC.

The CDR3 region has the DNA TGTGCCAGCAGCCCCCACTACACGGTCGAAGCTTTCTTT. Protein product: CASSPHYTVEAFF. V and J are TRBV7-8 and TRBJ1-1; D remains unclear. The germline V gene has CDR1 SGHVS and CDR2 FQNEAQ. CDR3 length: 13 amino acids. The V and J ends lost 5 bases and 8 bases respectively, with 15 bases between them.

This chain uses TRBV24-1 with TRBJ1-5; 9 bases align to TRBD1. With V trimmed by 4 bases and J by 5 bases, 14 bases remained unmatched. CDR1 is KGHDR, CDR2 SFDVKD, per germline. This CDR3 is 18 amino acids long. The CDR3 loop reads CATSELIWTGVNDQPQHF. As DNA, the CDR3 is TGTGCCACCAGTGAACTTATTTGGACAGGGGTTAATGATCAGCCCCAGCATTTT.

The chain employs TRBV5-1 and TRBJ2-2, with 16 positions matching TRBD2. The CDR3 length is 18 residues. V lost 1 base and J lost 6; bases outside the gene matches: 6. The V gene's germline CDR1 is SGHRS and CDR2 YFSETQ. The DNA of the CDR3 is TGCGCCAGCAGCTTGCGCAGCGGGACTAGCGGGGGGGCCGGGGAGCTGTTTTTT. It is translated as CASSLRSGTSGGAGELFF.

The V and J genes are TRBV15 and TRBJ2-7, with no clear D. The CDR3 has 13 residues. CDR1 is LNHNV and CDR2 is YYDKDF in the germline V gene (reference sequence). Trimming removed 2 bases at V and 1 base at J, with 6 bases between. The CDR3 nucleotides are TGTGCCACCAGCAGAACAGTATCCTACGAGCAGTACGTC. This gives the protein CATSRTVSYEQYV.

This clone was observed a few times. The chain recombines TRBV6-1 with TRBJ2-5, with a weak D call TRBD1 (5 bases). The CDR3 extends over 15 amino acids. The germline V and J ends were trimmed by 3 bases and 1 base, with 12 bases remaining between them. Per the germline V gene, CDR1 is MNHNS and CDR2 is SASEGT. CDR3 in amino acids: CASSELTGFQETQYF. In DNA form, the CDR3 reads TGTGCCAGCAGTGAGCTAACAGGTTTCCAAGAGACCCAGTACTTC.

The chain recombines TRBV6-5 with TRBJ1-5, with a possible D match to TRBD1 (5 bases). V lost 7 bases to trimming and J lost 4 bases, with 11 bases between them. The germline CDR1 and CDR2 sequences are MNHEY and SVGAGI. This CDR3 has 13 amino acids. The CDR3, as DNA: TGTGCCAGCAAAGGAGGGGTAAATCAGCCCCAGCATTTT. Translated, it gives CASKGGVNQPQHF.

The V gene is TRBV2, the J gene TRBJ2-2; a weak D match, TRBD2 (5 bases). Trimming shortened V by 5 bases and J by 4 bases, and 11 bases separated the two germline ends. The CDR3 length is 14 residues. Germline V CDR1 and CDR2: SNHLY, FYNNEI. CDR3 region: CASSRGFSTGELFF. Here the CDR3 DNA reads TGTGCCAGCAGTCGGGGATTTTCCACCGGGGAGCTGTTTTTT.

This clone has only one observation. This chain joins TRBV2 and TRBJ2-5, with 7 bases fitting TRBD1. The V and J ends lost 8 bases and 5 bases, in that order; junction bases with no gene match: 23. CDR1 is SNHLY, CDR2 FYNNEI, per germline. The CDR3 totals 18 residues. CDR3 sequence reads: CASADWDRKIAGVETQYF. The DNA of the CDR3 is TGTGCCAGCGCCGACTGGGACAGAAAAATTGCAGGGGTTGAGACCCAGTACTTC.

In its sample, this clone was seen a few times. The CDR3 region is CASSVGQPSGNTIYF. The CDR3, as DNA: TGTGCCAGCAGCGTGGGACAGCCCTCTGGAAACACCATATATTTT. V usage is TRBV5-4 and J usage is TRBJ1-3; 7 bases fit TRBD1. With V trimmed by 4 bases and J by 0 bases, 4 bases remained unmatched. The length of the CDR3 is 15 residues. CDR1 and CDR2 from the germline V gene are SGHNT and YYREEE (reference sequence).

The CDR3: CANPLDRAPGYTF. In nucleotides, the CDR3 is TGTGCCAACCCATTGGACAGGGCCCCTGGCTACACCTTC. The chain recombines TRBV2 with TRBJ1-2; 8 bases are a match to TRBD1. Germline loops: CDR1 SNHLY, CDR2 FYNNEI. The junction had 11 bases not matched to a gene; V was cut back by 10 bases and J by 7 bases. The CDR3 length is 13 residues.

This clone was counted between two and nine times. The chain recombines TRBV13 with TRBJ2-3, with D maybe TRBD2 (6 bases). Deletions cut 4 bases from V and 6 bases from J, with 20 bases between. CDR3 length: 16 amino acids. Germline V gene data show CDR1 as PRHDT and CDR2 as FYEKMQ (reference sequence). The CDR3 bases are TGTGCCAGCAGCTCCCTCGGGCGGGGCCTCCGGGATACGCAGTATTTT. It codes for CASSSLGRGLRDTQYF.

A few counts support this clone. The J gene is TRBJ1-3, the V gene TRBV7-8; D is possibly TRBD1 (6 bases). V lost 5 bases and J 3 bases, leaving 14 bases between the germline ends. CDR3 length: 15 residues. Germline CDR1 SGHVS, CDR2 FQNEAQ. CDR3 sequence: CASSPGYRDGNTIYF. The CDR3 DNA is TGTGCCAGCAGCCCGGGATACAGGGATGGAAACACCATATATTTT.

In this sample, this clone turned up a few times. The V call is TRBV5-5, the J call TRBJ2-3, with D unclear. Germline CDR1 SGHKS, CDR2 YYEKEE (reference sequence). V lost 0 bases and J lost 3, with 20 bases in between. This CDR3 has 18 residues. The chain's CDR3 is CASSLAGDKRIRTDTQYF. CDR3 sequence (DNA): TGTGCCAGCAGCTTGGCCGGCGACAAACGAATTAGAACAGATACGCAGTATTTT.